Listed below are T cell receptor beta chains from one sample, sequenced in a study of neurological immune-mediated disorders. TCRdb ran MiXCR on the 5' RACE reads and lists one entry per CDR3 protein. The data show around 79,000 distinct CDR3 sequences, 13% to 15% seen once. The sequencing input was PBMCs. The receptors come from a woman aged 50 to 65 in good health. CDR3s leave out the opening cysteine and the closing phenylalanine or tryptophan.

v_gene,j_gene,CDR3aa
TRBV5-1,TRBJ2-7,ASSRTSGDYEQY
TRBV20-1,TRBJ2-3,SASPSGNGDTQY
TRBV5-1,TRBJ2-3,ASSLVAGFGTDTQY
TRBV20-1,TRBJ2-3,SAQPARGNTDTQY
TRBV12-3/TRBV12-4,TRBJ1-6,ASTSRMGRDFNSPLH
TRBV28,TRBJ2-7,ASSLAGEAPDEQY
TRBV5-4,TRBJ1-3,ASSYYFRDSGNTIY
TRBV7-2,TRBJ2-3,ASSLSRDTDTQY
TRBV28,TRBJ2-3,ASTGVRGLQDTQY
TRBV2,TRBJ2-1,ASTYNQGDEQF
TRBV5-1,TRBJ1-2,ASSPGTPNNYGYT
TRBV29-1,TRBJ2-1,SVDRPYAGEQF
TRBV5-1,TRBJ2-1,DSSLSRGGYNEQF
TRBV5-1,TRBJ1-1,ASSLEGPSSTEAF
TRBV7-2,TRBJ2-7,ASRRGLASYEQY
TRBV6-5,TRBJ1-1,ASSYRTNTEAF
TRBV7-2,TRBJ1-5,ASSFSSQPQH
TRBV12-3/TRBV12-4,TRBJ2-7,ASSGDTAYEQY
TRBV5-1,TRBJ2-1,ASSWTSGRSWGYNEQF
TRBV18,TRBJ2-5,ASSPDLRETQY
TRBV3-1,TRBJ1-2,ASSLATGAGGYT
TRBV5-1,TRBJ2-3,ASSLEGWGLLDTDTQY
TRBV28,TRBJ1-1,ASSGPERAGGAF
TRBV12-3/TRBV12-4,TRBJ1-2,ASSAGQINYGYT